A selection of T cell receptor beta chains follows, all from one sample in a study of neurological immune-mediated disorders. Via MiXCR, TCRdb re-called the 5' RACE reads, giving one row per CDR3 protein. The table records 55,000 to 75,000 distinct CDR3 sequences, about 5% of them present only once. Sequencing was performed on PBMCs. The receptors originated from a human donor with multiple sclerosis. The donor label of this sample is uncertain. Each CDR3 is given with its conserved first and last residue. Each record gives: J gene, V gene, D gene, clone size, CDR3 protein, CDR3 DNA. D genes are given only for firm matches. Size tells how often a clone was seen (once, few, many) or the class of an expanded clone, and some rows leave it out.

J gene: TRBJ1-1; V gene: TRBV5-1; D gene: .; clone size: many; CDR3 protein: CASSLEGEAFF; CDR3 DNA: TGCGCCAGCAGCTTGGAGGGCGAAGCTTTCTTT
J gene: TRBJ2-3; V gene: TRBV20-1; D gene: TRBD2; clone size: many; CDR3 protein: CSALTSGSTDTQYF; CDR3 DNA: TGCAGTGCCCTGACTAGCGGGAGCACAGATACGCAGTATTTT
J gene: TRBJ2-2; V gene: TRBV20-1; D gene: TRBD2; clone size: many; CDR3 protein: CSAYSSGGNTGELFF; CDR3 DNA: TGCAGTGCTTACTCTAGCGGGGGGAACACCGGGGAGCTGTTTTTT
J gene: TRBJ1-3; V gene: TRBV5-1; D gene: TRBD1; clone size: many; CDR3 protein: CASSSYPQDRGMTRSGNTIYF; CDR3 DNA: TGCGCCAGCAGCTCCTATCCACAGGACAGGGGCATGACCCGCTCTGGAAACACCATATATTTT
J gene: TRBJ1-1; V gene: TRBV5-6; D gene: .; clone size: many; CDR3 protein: CASTLRQGWRTEAFF; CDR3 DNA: TGTGCCAGCACCTTGCGCCAGGGCTGGCGGACTGAAGCTTTCTTT
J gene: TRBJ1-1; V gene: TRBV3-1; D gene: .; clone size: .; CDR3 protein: CASSQESGGTEAFF; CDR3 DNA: TGTGCCAGCAGCCAAGAATCGGGGGGCACTGAAGCTTTCTTT
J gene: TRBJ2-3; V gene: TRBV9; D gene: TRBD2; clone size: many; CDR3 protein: CASSYAGGTDTQYF; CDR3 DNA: TGTGCCAGCAGCTATGCGGGGGGGACAGATACGCAGTATTTT
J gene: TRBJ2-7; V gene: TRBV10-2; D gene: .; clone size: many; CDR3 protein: CASSLNPGTQPYEQYF; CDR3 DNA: TGCGCCAGCAGCCTCAACCCCGGGACACAGCCCTACGAGCAGTACTTC
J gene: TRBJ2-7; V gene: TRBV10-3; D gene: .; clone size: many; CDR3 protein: CAITDGYYEQYF; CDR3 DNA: TGTGCCATCACGGATGGGTATTACGAGCAGTACTTC
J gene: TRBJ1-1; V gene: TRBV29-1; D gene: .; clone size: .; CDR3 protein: CSVCQGGYTEAFF; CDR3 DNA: TGCAGCGTTTGCCAGGGTGGGTACACTGAAGCTTTCTTT
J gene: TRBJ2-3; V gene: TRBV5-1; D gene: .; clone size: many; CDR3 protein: CASSSPGDTQYF; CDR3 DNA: TGCGCCAGCAGCTCCCCAGGAGATACGCAGTATTTT
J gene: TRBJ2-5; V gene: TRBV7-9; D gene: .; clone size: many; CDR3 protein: CASDLLSGETQYF; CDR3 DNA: TGTGCCAGCGATCTGTTATCCGGAGAGACCCAGTACTTC
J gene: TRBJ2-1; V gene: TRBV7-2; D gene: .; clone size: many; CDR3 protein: CASSFGLVSEQFF; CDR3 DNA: TGTGCCAGCAGCTTCGGTCTAGTTAGTGAGCAGTTCTTC
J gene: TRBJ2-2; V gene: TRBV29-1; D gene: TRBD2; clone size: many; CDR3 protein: CSVAGGSTGELFF; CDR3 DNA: TGCAGCGTTGCGGGGGGAAGCACCGGGGAGCTGTTTTTT
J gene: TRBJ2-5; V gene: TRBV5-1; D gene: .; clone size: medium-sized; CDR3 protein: CASSLGASTELETQYF; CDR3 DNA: TGCGCCAGCAGCTTGGGGGCTAGCACCGAGTTGGAGACCCAGTACTTC
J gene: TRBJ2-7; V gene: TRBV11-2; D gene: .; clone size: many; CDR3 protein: CASSPSGVYEQYF; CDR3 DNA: TGTGCCAGCAGCCCCTCGGGGGTATACGAGCAGTACTTC
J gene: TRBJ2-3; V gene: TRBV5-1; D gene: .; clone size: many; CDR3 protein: CASSLNSPSTQYF; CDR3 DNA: TGCGCCAGCAGCTTGAACTCCCCTTCTACGCAGTATTTT
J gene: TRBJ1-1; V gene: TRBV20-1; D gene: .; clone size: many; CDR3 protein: CSAVGGAGDKAFF; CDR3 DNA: TGCAGTGCGGTCGGGGGAGCAGGGGATAAAGCTTTCTTT
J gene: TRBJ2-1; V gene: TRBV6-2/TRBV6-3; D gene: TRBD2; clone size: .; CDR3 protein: CASSSLAEIYNEQFF; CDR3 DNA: TGTGCCAGCAGTTCTCTAGCGGAGATTTACAATGAGCAGTTCTTC
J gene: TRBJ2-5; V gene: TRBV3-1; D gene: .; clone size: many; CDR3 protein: CASSPARDPETQYF; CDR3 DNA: TGTGCCAGCAGCCCCGCCCGGGACCCAGAGACCCAGTACTTC
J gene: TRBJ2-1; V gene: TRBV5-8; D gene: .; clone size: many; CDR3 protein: CASSSSEAYRVGTIF; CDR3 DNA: TGTGCCAGCAGCTCCTCTGAAGCTTACAGGGTCGGTACAATCTTC
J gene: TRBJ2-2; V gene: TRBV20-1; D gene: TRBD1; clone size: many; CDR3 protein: CSARPISGGAGTGELFF; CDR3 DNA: TGCAGTGCTAGGCCTATATCAGGGGGCGCGGGCACCGGGGAGCTGTTTTTT
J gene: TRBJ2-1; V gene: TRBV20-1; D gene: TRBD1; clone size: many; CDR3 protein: CSARRQGSLNEQFF; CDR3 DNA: TGCAGTGCTAGGCGACAGGGGTCACTCAATGAGCAGTTCTTC
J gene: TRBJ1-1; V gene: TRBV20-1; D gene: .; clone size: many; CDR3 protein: CSARRGQGEAFF; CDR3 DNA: TGCAGTGCTAGACGGGGACAAGGTGAAGCTTTCTTT
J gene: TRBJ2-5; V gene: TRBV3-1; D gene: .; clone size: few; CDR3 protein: CASSPGLRETQYF; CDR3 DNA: TGTGCCAGCAGCCCAGGGTTGCGAGAGACCCAGTACTTC
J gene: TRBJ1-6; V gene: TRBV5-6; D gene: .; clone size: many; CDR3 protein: CASSLGAGPLHF; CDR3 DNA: TGTGCCAGCAGCCTGGGGGCAGGGCCCCTCCACTTT
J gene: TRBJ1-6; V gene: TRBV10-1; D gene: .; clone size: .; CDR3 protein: CASSVGGSSPLHF; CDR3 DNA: TGCGCCAGCAGTGTGGGGGGAAGTTCACCCCTCCACTTT
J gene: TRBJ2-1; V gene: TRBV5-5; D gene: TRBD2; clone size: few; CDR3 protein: CASSLAASGAQLNEQFF; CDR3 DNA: TGTGCCAGCAGCTTGGCGGCTAGCGGGGCGCAACTCAATGAGCAGTTCTTC
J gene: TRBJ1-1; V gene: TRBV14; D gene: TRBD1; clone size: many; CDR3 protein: CASGGQGAAEAFF; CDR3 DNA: TGTGCCAGCGGGGGACAGGGGGCAGCTGAAGCTTTCTTT
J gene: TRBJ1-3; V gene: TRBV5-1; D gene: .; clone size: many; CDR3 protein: CASSLMGSSRNTIYF; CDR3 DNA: TGCGCCAGCAGCTTGATGGGGTCAAGCAGAAACACCATATATTTT
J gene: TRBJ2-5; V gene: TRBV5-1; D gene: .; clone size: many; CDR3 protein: CASSLQTAQETQYF; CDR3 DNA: TGCGCCAGCAGCCTACAGACTGCTCAAGAGACCCAGTACTTC
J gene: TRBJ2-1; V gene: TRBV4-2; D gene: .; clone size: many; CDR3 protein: CASSQRAWGGRRGNEQFF; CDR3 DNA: TGTGCCAGCAGCCAAAGGGCTTGGGGCGGACGGCGGGGCAATGAGCAGTTCTTC
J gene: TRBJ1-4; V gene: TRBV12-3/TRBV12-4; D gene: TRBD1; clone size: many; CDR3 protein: CASSLTGGIEKLFF; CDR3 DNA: TGTGCCAGCAGTTTGACAGGGGGCATTGAAAAACTGTTTTTT
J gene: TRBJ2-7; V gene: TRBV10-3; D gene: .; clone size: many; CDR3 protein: CAISGSRDEQYF; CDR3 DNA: TGTGCCATCAGTGGGAGCAGGGACGAGCAGTACTTC
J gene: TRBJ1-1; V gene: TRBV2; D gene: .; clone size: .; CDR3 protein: CASREDSRDMNTEAFF; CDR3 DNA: TGTGCCAGCAGAGAGGACAGCCGTGACATGAACACTGAAGCTTTCTTT
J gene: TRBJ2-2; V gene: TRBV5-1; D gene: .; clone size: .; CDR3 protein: CASSFYICSARDRTSGGTGELFF; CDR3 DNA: .